This TCR beta chain was recovered during a study of cytomegalovirus exposure and HLA in healthy donors. Whole-study findings and limits: The study carried out a later analysis of TCR beta sequences. It associated 16,951 of them with specific HLA alleles at a false discovery rate of 0.05.

Points on this clone: What it binds is not known.

Primers: 60 Vbeta forward and 13 Jbeta reverse. Data came from immunoSEQ multiplex PCR; TCRdb stores just in-frame clones and leaves some out. The sample gives about 170,000 clones, under 85% of which show up once; about 2.5% is in the top ten. CDR3 size: 15 residues. The junction had 5 bases not matched to a gene; V was cut back by 5 bases and J by 0 bases. Germline assignment: CDR1 SGHDN and CDR2 FVKESK. Sequenced material: PBMCs. V gene TRBV14 combines with J gene TRBJ2-5; 8 nucleotides match TRBD2. The TCR originated in a human donor in good health. CDR3 DNA sequence: TGTGCCAGCAGCGACAAACTAGCGGACCAAGAGACCCAGTACTTC. This gives the protein CASSDKLADQETQYF. Drawing the rest from reference TRBV14 and TRBJ2-5, the complete variable domain is EAGVTQFPSHSVIEKGQTVTLRCDPISGHDNLYWYRRVMGKEIKFLLHFVKESKQDESGMPNNRFLAERTGGTYSTLKVQPAELEDSGVYFCASSDKLADQETQYFGPGTRLLVL.